This T cell receptor beta chain was obtained from a study of blood T cell repertoires in COVID-19. Study at large: Sources were T cells, B-cell-depleted T cells, or PBMCs; the material itself was cDNA or gDNA.

Assignments of participants to cohorts depended upon their own reported clinical history. Germline CDR1 reads MNHEY; CDR2 reads SMNVEV (reference sequence). This CDR3 spans 17 amino acids. With 5 bases clipped from V and 1 base from J, the junction kept 12 bases outside the gene matches. The protocol was immunoSEQ multiplex PCR, while the TCRdb copy is restricted to in-frame clones and leaves out a portion. The data contain about 270,000 clones, just over 85% of them seen just once; the ten biggest clones take up roughly 16%. What was sequenced was PBMCs or T cells enriched from blood (not recorded which). The TCR originated in a man between 18 and 29 years old who had recovered from COVID-19. J is TRBJ2-3 and V is TRBV27; 7 positions agree with TRBD2. The CDR3 spells CASSNDGTTTGTDTQYF. CDR3 nucleotide sequence: TGTGCCAGCAGTAACGACGGGACTACCACAGGCACAGATACGCAGTATTTT.